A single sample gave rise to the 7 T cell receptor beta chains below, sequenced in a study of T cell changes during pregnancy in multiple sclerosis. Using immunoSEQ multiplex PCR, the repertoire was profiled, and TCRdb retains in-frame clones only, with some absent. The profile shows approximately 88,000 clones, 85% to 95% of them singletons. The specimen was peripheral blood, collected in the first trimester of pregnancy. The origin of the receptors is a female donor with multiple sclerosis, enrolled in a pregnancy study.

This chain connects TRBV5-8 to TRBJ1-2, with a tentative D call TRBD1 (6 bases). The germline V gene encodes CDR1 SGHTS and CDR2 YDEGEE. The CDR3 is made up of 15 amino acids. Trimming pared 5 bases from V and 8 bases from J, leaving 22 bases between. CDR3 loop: CASSRTGTSARGYTF. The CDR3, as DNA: TGTGCCAGCAGTCGTACCGGGACATCGGCTAGGGGCTACACCTTC.

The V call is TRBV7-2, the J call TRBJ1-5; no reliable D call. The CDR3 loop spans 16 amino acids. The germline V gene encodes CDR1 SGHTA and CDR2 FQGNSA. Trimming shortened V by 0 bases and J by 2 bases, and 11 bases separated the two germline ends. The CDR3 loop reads CASSLAGVEGNQPQHF. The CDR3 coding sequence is TGTGCCAGCAGCTTAGCAGGCGTGGAGGGCAATCAGCCCCAGCATTTT.

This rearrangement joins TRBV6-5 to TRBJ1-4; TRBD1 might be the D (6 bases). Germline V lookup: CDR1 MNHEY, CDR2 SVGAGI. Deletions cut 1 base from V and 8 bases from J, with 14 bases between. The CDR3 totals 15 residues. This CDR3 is CASSYLGGGPEKLFF. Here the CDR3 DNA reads TGTGCCAGCAGTTACTTAGGGGGGGGGCCAGAAAAACTGTTTTTT.

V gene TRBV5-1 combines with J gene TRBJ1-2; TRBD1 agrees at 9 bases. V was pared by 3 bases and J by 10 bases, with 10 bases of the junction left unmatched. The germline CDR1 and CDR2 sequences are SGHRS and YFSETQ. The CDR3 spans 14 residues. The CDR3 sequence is CASSYGTGKVPYTF. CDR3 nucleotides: TGCGCCAGCAGCTACGGGACAGGGAAGGTTCCCTACACCTTC.

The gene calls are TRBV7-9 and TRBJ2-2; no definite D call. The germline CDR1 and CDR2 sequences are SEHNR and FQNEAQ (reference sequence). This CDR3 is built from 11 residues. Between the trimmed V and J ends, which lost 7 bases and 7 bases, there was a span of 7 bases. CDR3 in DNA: TGTGCCAGCACCCCAGACGGGGAGCTGTTTTTT. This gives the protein CASTPDGELFF. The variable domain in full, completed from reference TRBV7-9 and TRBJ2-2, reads DTGVSQNPRHKITKRGQNVTFRCDPISEHNRLYWYRQTLGQGPEFLTYFQNEAQLEKSRLLSDRFSAERPKGSFSTLEIQRTEQGDSAMYLCASTPDGELFFGEGSRLTVL.

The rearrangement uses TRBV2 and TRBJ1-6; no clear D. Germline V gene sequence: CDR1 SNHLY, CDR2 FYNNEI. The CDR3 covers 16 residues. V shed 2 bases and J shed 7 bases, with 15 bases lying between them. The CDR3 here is CASSERSFSGNSPLHF. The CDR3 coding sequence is TGTGCCAGCAGTGAAAGGTCCTTCTCCGGGAATTCACCCCTCCACTTT.

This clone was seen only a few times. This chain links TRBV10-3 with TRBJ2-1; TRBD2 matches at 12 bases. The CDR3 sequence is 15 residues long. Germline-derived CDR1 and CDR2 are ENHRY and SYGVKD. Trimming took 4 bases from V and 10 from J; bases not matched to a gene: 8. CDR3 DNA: TGTGCCATCAGTGGGACTAGCGGGGATTCTGAGGAGCAGTTCTTC. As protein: CAISGTSGDSEEQFF.